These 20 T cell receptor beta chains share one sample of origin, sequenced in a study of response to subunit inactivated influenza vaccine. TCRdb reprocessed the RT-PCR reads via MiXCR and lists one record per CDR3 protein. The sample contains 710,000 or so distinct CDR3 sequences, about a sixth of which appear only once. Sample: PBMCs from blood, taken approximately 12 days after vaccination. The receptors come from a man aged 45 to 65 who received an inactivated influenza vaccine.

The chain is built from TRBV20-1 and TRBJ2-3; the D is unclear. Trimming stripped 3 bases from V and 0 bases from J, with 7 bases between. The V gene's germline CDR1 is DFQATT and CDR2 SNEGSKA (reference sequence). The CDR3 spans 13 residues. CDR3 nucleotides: TGCAGTGCTAGGCCAAGCAGCACAGATACGCAGTATTTT. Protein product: CSARPSSTDTQYF.

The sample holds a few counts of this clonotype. CDR3 sequence: CASSRNRFGGEQYF. In nucleotides, the CDR3 is TGTGCCAGCAGCCGAAACCGGTTTGGAGGCGAGCAGTACTTC. The chain combines TRBV3-1 with TRBJ2-7, with a weak D call TRBD2 (5 bases). V lost 4 bases and J 6 bases, leaving 16 bases between the germline ends. The CDR3 runs 14 residues. The germline V gene encodes CDR1 LGHDT and CDR2 YNNKEL (reference sequence).

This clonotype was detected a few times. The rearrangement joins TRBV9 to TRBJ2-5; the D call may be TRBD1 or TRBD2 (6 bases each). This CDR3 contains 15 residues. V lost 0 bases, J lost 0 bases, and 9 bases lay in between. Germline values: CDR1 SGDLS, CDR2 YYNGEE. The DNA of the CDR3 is TGTGCCAGCAGCGTAGGGGGGGCGCACCAAGAGACCCAGTACTTC. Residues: CASSVGGAHQETQYF.

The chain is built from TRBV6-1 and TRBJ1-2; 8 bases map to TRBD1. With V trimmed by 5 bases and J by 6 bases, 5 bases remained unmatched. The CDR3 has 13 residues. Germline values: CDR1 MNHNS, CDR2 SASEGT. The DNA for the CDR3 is TGTGCCAGCAGTCGACAGGGGTTAGATGGCTACACCTTC. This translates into CASSRQGLDGYTF.

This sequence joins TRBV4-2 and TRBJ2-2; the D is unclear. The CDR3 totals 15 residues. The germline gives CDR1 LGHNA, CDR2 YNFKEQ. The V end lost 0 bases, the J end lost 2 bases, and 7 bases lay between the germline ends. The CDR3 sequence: CASSQDNTNTGELFF. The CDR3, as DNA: TGTGCCAGCAGCCAAGATAACACTAACACCGGGGAGCTGTTTTTT.

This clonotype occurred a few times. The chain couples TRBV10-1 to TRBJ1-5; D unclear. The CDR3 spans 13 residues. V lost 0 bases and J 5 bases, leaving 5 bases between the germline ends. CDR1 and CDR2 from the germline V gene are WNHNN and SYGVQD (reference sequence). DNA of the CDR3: TGCGCCAGCAGTGAGTCTACCTATCAGCCCCAGCATTTT. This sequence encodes CASSESTYQPQHF.

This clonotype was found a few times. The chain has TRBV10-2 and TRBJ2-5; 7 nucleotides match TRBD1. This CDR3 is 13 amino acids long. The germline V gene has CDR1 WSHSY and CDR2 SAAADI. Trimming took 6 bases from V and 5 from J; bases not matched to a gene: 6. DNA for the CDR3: TGCGCCAGCAGCGCACAGGGGCCGGAGACCCAGTACTTC. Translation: CASSAQGPETQYF.

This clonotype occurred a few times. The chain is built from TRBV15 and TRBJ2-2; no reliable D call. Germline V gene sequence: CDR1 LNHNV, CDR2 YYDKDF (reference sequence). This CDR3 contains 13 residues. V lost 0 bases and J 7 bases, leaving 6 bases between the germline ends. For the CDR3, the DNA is TGTGCCACCAGCAGAGATACAATCGGGGAGCTGTTTTTT. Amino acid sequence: CATSRDTIGELFF.

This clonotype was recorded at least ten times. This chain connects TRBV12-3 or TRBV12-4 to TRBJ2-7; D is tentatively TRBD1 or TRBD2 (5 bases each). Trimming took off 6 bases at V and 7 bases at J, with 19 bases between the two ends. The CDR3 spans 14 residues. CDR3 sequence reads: CASRGTGTHAEQYF. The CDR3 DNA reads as TGTGCCAGCAGAGGAACCGGGACCCACGCGGAGCAGTACTTC.

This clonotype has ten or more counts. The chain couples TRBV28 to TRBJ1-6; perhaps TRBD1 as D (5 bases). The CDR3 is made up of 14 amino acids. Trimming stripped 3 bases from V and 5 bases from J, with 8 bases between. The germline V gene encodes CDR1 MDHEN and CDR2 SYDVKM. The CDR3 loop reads CASSFGGDNSPLHF. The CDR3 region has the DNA TGTGCCAGCAGTTTTGGGGGGGATAATTCACCCCTCCACTTT.

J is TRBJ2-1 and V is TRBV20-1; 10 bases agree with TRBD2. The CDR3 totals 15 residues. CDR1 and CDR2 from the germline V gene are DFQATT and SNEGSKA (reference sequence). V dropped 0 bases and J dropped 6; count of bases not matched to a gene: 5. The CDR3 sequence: CSARDRSGRINEQFF. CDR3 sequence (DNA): TGCAGTGCTAGAGATCGTAGCGGGAGGATCAATGAGCAGTTCTTC.

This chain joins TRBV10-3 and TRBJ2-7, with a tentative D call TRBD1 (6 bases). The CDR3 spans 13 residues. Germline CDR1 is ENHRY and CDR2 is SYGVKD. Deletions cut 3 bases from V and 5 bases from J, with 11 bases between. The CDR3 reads CAISEAAGDEQYF. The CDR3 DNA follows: TGTGCCATCAGTGAAGCCGCAGGGGACGAGCAGTACTTC.

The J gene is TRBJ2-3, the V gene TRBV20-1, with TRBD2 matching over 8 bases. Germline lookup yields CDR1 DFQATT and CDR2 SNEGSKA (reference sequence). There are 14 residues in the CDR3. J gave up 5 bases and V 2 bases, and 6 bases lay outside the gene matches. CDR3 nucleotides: TGCAGTGCTAGATTCGGGAGGGCCATAGATACGCAGTATTTT. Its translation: CSARFGRAIDTQYF.

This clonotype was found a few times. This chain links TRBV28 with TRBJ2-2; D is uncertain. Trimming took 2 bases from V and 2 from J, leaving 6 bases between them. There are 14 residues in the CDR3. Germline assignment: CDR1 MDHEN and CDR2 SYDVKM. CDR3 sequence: CASSLGINTGELFF. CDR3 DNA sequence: TGTGCCAGCAGTTTAGGGATTAACACCGGGGAGCTGTTTTTT.

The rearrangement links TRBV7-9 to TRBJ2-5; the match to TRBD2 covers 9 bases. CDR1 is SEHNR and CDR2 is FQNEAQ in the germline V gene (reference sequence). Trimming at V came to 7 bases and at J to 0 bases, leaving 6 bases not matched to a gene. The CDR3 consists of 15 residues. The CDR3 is CASTKAGGYQETQYF. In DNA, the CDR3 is TGTGCCAGCACCAAAGCGGGGGGTTACCAAGAGACCCAGTACTTC.

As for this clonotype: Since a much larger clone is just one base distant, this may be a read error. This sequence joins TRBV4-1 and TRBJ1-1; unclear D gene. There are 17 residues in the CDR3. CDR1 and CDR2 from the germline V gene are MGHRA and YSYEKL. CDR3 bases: TGCGCCAGCAGCCAAGTTCCGCGACGGCGGTTGAACACTGAAGCTTACTTT. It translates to CASSQVPRRRLNTEAYF.

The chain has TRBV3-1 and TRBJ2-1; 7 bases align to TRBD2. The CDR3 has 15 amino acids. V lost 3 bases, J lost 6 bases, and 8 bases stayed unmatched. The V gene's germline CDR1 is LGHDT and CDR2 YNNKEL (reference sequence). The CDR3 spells CASSHGLDFTNEQFF. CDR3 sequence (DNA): TGTGCCAGCAGCCACGGACTAGACTTCACCAATGAGCAGTTCTTC.

For the CDR3, the DNA is TGCAGTGCTGTCCGGGACTATGGCTACACCTTC. Amino acid sequence: CSAVRDYGYTF. The V and J genes are TRBV20-1 and TRBJ1-2; D call uncertain. Germline values: CDR1 DFQATT, CDR2 SNEGSKA (reference sequence). The germline V and J ends were trimmed by 5 bases and 3 bases, with 7 bases remaining between them. The CDR3 is 11 amino acids.

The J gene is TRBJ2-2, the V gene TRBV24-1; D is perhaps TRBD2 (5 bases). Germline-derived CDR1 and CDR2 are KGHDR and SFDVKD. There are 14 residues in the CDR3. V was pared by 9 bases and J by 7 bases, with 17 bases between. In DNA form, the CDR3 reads TGTGCCACCTCTCATGAGGTTCGGGGCGGGGAGCTGTTTTTT. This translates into CATSHEVRGGELFF.

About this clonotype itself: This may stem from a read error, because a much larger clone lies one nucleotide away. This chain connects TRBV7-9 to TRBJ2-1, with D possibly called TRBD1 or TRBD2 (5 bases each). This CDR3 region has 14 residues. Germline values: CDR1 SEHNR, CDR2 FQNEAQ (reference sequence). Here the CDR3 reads CASRLSGGNNEQFF. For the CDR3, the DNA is TGTGCCAGCCGCTTAAGTGGGGGAAACAATGAGCAGTTCTTC. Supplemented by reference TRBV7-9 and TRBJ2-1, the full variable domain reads DTGVSQNPRHKITKRGQNVTFRCDPISEHNRLYWYRQTLGQGPEFLTYFQNEAQLEKSRLLSDRFSAERPKGSFSTLEIQRTEQGDSAMYLCASRLSGGNNEQFFGPGTRLTVL.